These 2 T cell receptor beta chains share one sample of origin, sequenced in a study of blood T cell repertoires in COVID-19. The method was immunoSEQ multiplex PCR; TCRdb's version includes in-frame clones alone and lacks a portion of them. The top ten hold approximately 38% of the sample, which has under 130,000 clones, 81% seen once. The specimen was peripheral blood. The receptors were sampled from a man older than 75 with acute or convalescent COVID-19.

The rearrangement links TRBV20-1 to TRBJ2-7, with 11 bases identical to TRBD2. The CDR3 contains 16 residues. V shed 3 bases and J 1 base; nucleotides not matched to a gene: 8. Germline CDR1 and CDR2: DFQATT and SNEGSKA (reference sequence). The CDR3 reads CSASTTTSGGSYEQYF. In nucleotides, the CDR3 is TGCAGTGCTAGTACAACTACTAGCGGGGGATCCTACGAGCAGTACTTC.

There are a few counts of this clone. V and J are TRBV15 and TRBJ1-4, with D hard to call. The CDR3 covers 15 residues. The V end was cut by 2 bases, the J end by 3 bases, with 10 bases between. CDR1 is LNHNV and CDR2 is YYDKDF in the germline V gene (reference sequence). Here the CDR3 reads CATSRIGQPNEKLFF. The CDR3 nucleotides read TGTGCCACCAGCAGAATTGGGCAGCCTAATGAAAAACTGTTTTTT.